Below, 17 T cell receptor beta chains from the same sample are listed, as sequenced in a study of T cells in Graves' hyperthyroidism and ophthalmopathy. RNA transcripts gave rise to amplified TCR beta CDR3 regions. The HTBI set primed first-round TCR CDR3 RT-PCR. A single record per CDR3 protein comes from TCRdb applying MiXCR to the multiplex PCR reads. Here the sample spans hundreds of thousands of distinct CDR3 sequences, 38% being singletons. The material sequenced was blood. These receptors were obtained from a man between 18 and 35 years old with Graves' hyperthyroidism.

This clonotype has a handful of counts. The V gene is TRBV12-3 or TRBV12-4, the J gene TRBJ2-7; 10 bases align to TRBD1. This CDR3 comprises 15 residues. The J segment lost 5 bases and the V segment lost 8 bases, leaving 12 bases of the junction unmatched. The CDR3 DNA is TGTGCCAGCGGGCCGACAGGGGGCACGAGGAACGAGCAGTACTTC. Amino acid sequence: CASGPTGGTRNEQYF.

The chain combines TRBV29-1 with TRBJ2-7; 11 nucleotides align to TRBD1. The trim removed 5 bases at V and 3 bases at J, leaving 15 bases unmatched. CDR1 and CDR2 (germline): SQVTM, ANQGSEA. The CDR3 is made up of 17 amino acids. CDR3 bases: TGCAGCGTTTCTGGAGGGGTCGCGGGACAGGGGGTCTACGAGCAGTACTTC. Amino acid sequence: CSVSGGVAGQGVYEQYF.

This chain links TRBV5-1 with TRBJ2-7; 7 bases agree with TRBD1. J was trimmed by 2 bases and V by 4 bases; bases with no gene match: 12. CDR1 is SGHRS and CDR2 is YFSETQ in the germline V gene. The CDR3 is 16 residues long. CDR3 nucleotide sequence: TGCGCCAGCAGCCGGTGGGGCGCGACAGGGACCTACGAGCAGTACTTC. Its translation is CASSRWGATGTYEQYF.

There are a few counts of this clonotype. The rearrangement links TRBV12-3 or TRBV12-4 to TRBJ2-5; a weak D match, TRBD1 (5 bases). V gave up 3 bases and J gave up 3 bases, with 8 bases separating them. The CDR3 contains 13 residues. CDR3 nucleotides: TGTGCCAGCAGTTTCCCAGGGAAAGAGACCCAGTACTTC. Its translation is CASSFPGKETQYF.

The chain links TRBV29-1 to TRBJ2-6; TRBD2 agrees at 8 bases. Germline V gene sequence: CDR1 SQVTM, CDR2 ANQGSEA. This CDR3 region has 13 residues. With 6 bases clipped from V and 4 bases from J, the junction kept 2 bases outside the gene matches. The CDR3 bases are TGCAGCGTAGCTAGCGGGGGGGCCAACGTCCTGACTTTC. Translated, it gives CSVASGGANVLTF.

This chain joins TRBV25-1 and TRBJ1-1; TRBD1 agrees at 10 bases. CDR3 length: 15 residues. The germline V gene has CDR1 MGHDK and CDR2 SYGVNS. Unmatched junction bases numbered 5, after V lost 4 bases and J lost 3 bases. The CDR3 DNA reads TGTGCCAGCAGTGCCCCGGGGACAGGGGACACTGAAGCTTTCTTT. As protein: CASSAPGTGDTEAFF. Using reference TRBV25-1 and TRBJ1-1 for the parts outside the CDR3, the full variable domain is EADIYQTPRYLVIGTGKKITLECSQTMGHDKMYWYQQDPGMELHLIHYSYGVNSTEKGDLSSESTVSRIRTEHFPLTLESARPSHTSQYLCASSAPGTGDTEAFFGQGTRLTVV.

The rearrangement joins TRBV29-1 to TRBJ2-6; D possibly corresponds to TRBD2 (5 bases). The CDR3 extends over 15 amino acids. V was pared by 3 bases and J by 2 bases, with 11 bases between. Germline V gene lookup returns CDR1 SQVTM and CDR2 ANQGSEA. In nucleotides, the CDR3 is TGCAGCGTTGACGGGGTCGACACTGGGGCCAACGTCCTGACTTTC. Translated, it gives CSVDGVDTGANVLTF. Full variable domain (rest looked up from reference TRBV29-1 and TRBJ2-6): SAVISQKPSRDICQRGTSLTIQCQVDSQVTMMFWYRQQPGQSLTLIATANQGSEATYESGFVIDKFPISRPNLTFSTLTVSNMSPEDSSIYLCSVDGVDTGANVLTFGAGSRLTVL.

In its sample, this clonotype was seen many times. The rearrangement joins TRBV9 to TRBJ2-5; D remains ambiguous. The ends were cut back, 10 bases at V and 5 bases at J, with 12 bases in the middle. The CDR3 has 11 amino acids. In germline, CDR1 is SGDLS, CDR2 YYNGEE. The chain's CDR3 is CAARIEETQYF. The DNA for the CDR3 is TGTGCCGCCCGGATCGAGGAGACCCAGTACTTC.

The chain couples TRBV7-3 to TRBJ2-7; perhaps TRBD2 as D (5 bases). Germline V CDR1 and CDR2: SGHTA, FQGTGA. CDR3 length: 12 residues. V was clipped by 5 bases and J by 11 bases, with 16 bases between them. CDR3 sequence: CASSLEGRPKYF. The CDR3 region has the DNA TGTGCCAGCAGCCTCGAAGGGAGACCGAAGTACTTC. The variable domain in full, completed from reference TRBV7-3 and TRBJ2-7, reads GAGVSQTPSNKVTEKGKYVELRCDPISGHTALYWYRQSLGQGPEFLIYFQGTGAADDSGLPNDRFFAVRPEGSVSTLKIQRTERGDSAVYLCASSLEGRPKYFGPGTRLTVT.

V and J are TRBV7-6 and TRBJ2-7; 12 bases fit TRBD2. This CDR3 spans 15 amino acids. The germline CDR1 and CDR2 sequences are SGHVS and FNYEAQ. The V segment lost 5 bases and the J segment 3 bases; nucleotides outside the gene matches: 5. CDR3 sequence: CASSPGTSGYYEQYF. The CDR3 DNA sequence: TGTGCCAGCAGCCCCGGGACTAGCGGGTACTACGAGCAGTACTTC.

The gene calls are TRBV7-9 and TRBJ2-7, with D possibly matching TRBD2 (6 bases). Germline V CDR1 and CDR2: SEHNR, FQNEAQ (reference sequence). The V gene lost 4 bases and the J gene lost 3 bases, with 22 bases spanning the gap. The CDR3 is 17 amino acids. The DNA of the CDR3 is TGTGCCAGCAGCTCTCGGACGTTGGCGTTGCGGGACTACGAGCAGTACTTC. Amino acids: CASSSRTLALRDYEQYF.

The rearrangement uses TRBV9 and TRBJ2-2; 7 bases agree with TRBD1. CDR3 length: 17 residues. Germline-derived CDR1 and CDR2 are SGDLS and YYNGEE. With 0 bases clipped from V and 4 bases from J, the junction kept 9 bases outside the gene matches. In DNA, the CDR3 is TGTGCCAGCAGCGTAGTATCGACAGGGTGGGTCACCGGGGAGCTGTTTTTT. Its translation: CASSVVSTGWVTGELFF.

The table lists this clonotype with a few counts. This rearrangement joins TRBV4-2 to TRBJ2-7, with D unclear. Between the trimmed V and J ends, which lost 0 bases and 11 bases, there was a span of 17 bases. Germline lookup yields CDR1 LGHNA and CDR2 YNFKEQ. The CDR3 loop spans 14 amino acids. The CDR3 protein is CASSQELQDQVEYF. The DNA of the CDR3 is TGTGCCAGCAGCCAAGAACTTCAGGACCAAGTGGAGTACTTC.

A remark on this clonotype: One junction end disagrees with the germline gene, perhaps due to a read error. The chain joins TRBV19 to TRBJ1-5, with 8 positions matching TRBD1. The germline V gene has CDR1 LNHDA and CDR2 SQIVND (reference sequence). This CDR3 contains 17 residues. CDR3 protein: CAGSPRGLRGSNQPQHF. CDR3 sequence (DNA): TGTGCCGGTAGTCCCAGGGGGCTGCGAGGTAGCAATCAGCCCCAGCATTTT.

This chain connects TRBV9 to TRBJ2-2, with 10 bases lining up with TRBD2. J was trimmed by 2 bases and V by 6 bases; bases with no gene match: 4. The CDR3 sequence is 15 residues long. From germline, CDR1 is SGDLS and CDR2 YYNGEE. Written as DNA, the CDR3 is TGTGCCAGCACCGGACTAGCGGAAAACACCGGGGAGCTGTTTTTT. Translated, it gives CASTGLAENTGELFF.

The chain uses TRBV7-9 and TRBJ1-2; 7 nucleotides line up with TRBD1. The CDR3 is made up of 13 amino acids. CDR1 and CDR2 from the germline V gene are SEHNR and FQNEAQ (reference sequence). V was clipped by 6 bases and J by 3 bases; unmatched bases: 4. DNA for the CDR3: TGTGCCAGCAGGCCGACAGGGCACTATGGCTACACCTTC. Amino acids: CASRPTGHYGYTF.

Turning to this clonotype: A read error may explain this, as a much larger clone is one base away. The chain employs TRBV29-1 and TRBJ2-7; the match to TRBD2 covers 7 bases. Germline CDR1 and CDR2: SQVTM and ANQGSEA. The CDR3 length is 14 residues. The ends lost 3 bases at V and 0 bases at J; junction bases unmatched: 5. The CDR3: CSVEAGVISYEQYF. The DNA of the CDR3 is TGCAGCGTTGAGGCGGGAGTCATCTCCTACGAGCAGTACTTC.